This T cell receptor (beta chain) stems from a study of blood T cell repertoires in COVID-19 (dated by TCRdb to 2018 to 2020). As for the study more broadly: Samples covering the acute and convalescent phases of COVID-19 were provided by collaborators in the United States, Italy and Spain. The prospective study material was composed of cDNA or gDNA derived from T cells, B-cell-depleted T cells, or PBMCs. Deeply sampled blood TCRbeta repertoires from subjects exposed to, actively infected with, or recovered from COVID-19 were included in the dataset. A freely available public database, intended as a resource for researchers studying the immune response to SARS-CoV-2, is where the repertoires were released. Samples were obtained from the ongoing ImmuneRACE study (first 160 participants) and from 1,254 subjects provided by 6 global collaborators. A de-identified subject ID, COVID-19 status, age in years and sex were almost always included in the sample metadata. Where HLA class I and class II types were available, the types were taken from metadata supplied by the sample provider, not from assay-based typing. Results the study describes overall, beyond this receptor: The amount of clinical and demographic metadata varied by source and participant and was provided uncurated.

A remark on this clone: Its antigen specificity is not known. No clone much larger than this one lies a single base away; base qualities are absent.

CDR1 is given as SGHRS and CDR2 as YFSETQ, both from the germline V gene. Trimming leaves V shorter by 0 bases and J shorter by 0 bases, with the junction holding 5 bases beyond the gene matches. The CDR3 starts with the cysteine, ends with the phenylalanine, and has 18 residues. The kept DNA is CDR3 alone, 54 bases in frame from the first base. In the prospective study, participants were 18 to 89 years old, resided in about two dozen geographic areas of the United States, and were enrolled through a virtual design. In the prospective study, participants were assigned to cohorts based on the clinical history participants reported in a screening survey and a study questionnaire. Exposed participants had been in contact, within 2 weeks of entering the study, with a person who had a PCR-confirmed or clinician-diagnosed case of COVID-19. In the prospective study, mobile phlebotomists collected whole blood, serum and a nasopharyngeal or oropharyngeal swab from each participant. Over a 2-month period, participants in the prospective study had the option of providing additional blood draws and questionnaires. Prospective study blood samples were shipped either frozen or at room temperature before DNA extraction.

The immunoSEQ Assay, a bias-controlled multiplex PCR, was used to amplify TCRbeta CDR3 regions from genomic DNA. The authors' analysis ran thus. Within the assay, amplification of reference gene primers was used to estimate how many nucleated cells each sample contained. To quantify the absolute abundance of each unique TCRbeta CDR3 rearrangement, sequence reads were collapsed and filtered. Productive Simpson clonality was computed per sample as the square root of Simpson's diversity index over productive rearrangements. The clones in this table, taken by TCRdb from immuneACCESS, are in-frame only. Not every clone is retained; where verified, under half of the shortfall comes from an unresolved V gene, and the cause of the rest is unknown. That table furnishes V, J and clone size, whereas the DNA furnished D and trimming. This sample comprises about 320,000 clones, 85% of them detected only once. The leading ten clones occupy approximately 1.9% of the sample.

The source is a woman aged 30 to 39 who had been exposed to COVID-19. The rearrangement combines TRBV5-1 with TRBJ2-1; TRBD2 matches 11 bases in the middle. Sequencing was performed on PBMCs or T cells enriched from blood (not recorded which). Read as DNA, the sequence is TGCGCCAGCAGCTTGGCCGTAACTAGCGGGGGCTCCTACAATGAGCAGTTCTTC. Its translation is CASSLAVTSGGSYNEQFF.